This T cell receptor (beta chain) was captured in a study of CD8+ T cells in alopecia areata. RNA was extracted and reverse transcribed into cDNA as the sequencing template. Sequencing used immunoSEQ multiplex PCR; TCRdb keeps in-frame clones, though not all of them. The repertoire includes roughly 200,000 clones, roughly three fifths of them detected once, and under 5% sits in the top ten. The germline V gene has CDR1 SNHLY and CDR2 FYNNEI. The CDR3 length is 13 residues. V lost 3 bases and J 5 bases, leaving 5 bases between the germline ends. This clonotype was obtained from a human donor in good health. The V call is TRBV2, the J call TRBJ1-6; D remains ambiguous. Material for sequencing was CD8+ T cells sorted from blood. This chain's CDR3 is CASSEGNNSPLHF. The CDR3 coding sequence is TGTGCCAGCAGTGAGGGGAATAATTCACCCCTCCACTTT.